Sequencing of this T cell receptor (beta chain) was carried out in a study of identifying expanded T cells in peripheral blood. Regarding the study as a whole: Clone count variance between approximately two-week samples rose with total template count.

Here immunoSEQ multiplex PCR was the method, and the copy in TCRdb shows in-frame clones only, minus some. The sample holds around 100,000 clones, around 89% seen once. This clone ranks as medium-sized (0.01 to 0.1%). Its antigen remains unidentified. Collection occurred without any documented infections or immune events in donors. CDR1 and CDR2 from the germline V gene are LGHNA and YSLEER. Trimming took off 1 base at V and 2 bases at J, with 9 bases between the two ends. This CDR3 is built from 15 residues. This receptor was obtained from a person between 18 and 70 years old in good health. The specimen sequenced was blood. This chain connects TRBV4-3 to TRBJ2-1; the D gene is possibly TRBD1 (5 bases). CDR3 DNA sequence: TGCGCCAGCAGCCAAGGGGGCGCGGCCTACAATGAGCAGTTCTTC. It specifies CASSQGGAAYNEQFF.